The next 30 T cell receptor beta chains were all read from a single sample in a study of blood T cell repertoires in COVID-19. Clones were sequenced by immunoSEQ multiplex PCR, and TCRdb holds only the in-frame ones, with some missing. The sample shows approximately 54,000 clones, 85% to 95% of them seen only once. Sequenced sample: peripheral blood. These receptors were collected from a man between 50 and 59 years old with acute or convalescent COVID-19.

This chain joins TRBV5-6 and TRBJ2-7; TRBD1 might be the D (6 bases). The CDR3 runs to 15 residues. V lost 7 bases, J lost 4 bases, and 21 bases lay in between. CDR1 is SGHDT, CDR2 YYEEEE, per germline. The CDR3 nucleotides read TGTGCCAGCGGAAAACTGGGACAAGCACAATACGAGCAGTACTTC. Translation: CASGKLGQAQYEQYF.

The V call is TRBV30, the J call TRBJ2-3; TRBD2 matches 7 bases. Trimming removed 5 bases from V and 5 bases from J; junction bases left unmatched: 13. The germline gives CDR1 GTSNPN, CDR2 SVGIG (reference sequence). This CDR3 comprises 15 residues. The CDR3 nucleotides are TGTGCCTGGGGCTTGTGGGCGGGAGTTAAAGATACGCAGTATTTT. Translation gives CAWGLWAGVKDTQYF.

About this clone itself: A read error may account for a junction end that differs from germline. This sequence joins TRBV24-1 and TRBJ2-1; the D gene is possibly TRBD1 (5 bases). The V gene's germline CDR1 is KGHDR and CDR2 SFDVKD. This CDR3 is 13 amino acids long. CDR3 sequence (DNA): TGTGCCACCAGTGACTCTGACAGCCTTCCAGGAGTCTTC. Protein sequence: CATSDSDSLPGVF.

This clone has more than one count but fewer than ten. The chain joins TRBV18 to TRBJ2-1; TRBD2 matches at 7 bases. Germline V lookup: CDR1 KGHSH, CDR2 LQKENI. Trimming took 6 bases from V and 9 from J; bases not matched to a gene: 8. The CDR3 length is 13 residues. The CDR3 region is CASSQSWEGEQFF. The CDR3 coding sequence is TGTGCCAGCTCGCAAAGTTGGGAGGGTGAGCAGTTCTTC.

This clone was observed once. This chain joins TRBV27 and TRBJ1-1, with D perhaps matching TRBD1 (5 bases). V lost 4 bases and J 3 bases, leaving 15 bases between the germline ends. In germline, CDR1 is MNHEY, CDR2 SMNVEV (reference sequence). The CDR3 contains 15 residues. CDR3 residues: CASSSRGVRDTEAFF. The CDR3 nucleotides read TGTGCCAGCAGTTCTCGGGGGGTCCGAGACACTGAAGCTTTCTTT.

The DNA of the CDR3 is TGTGCCAGCAGCCAAGACTTCTCCGCGGGGGACCACGAGCAGTACTTC. Protein product: CASSQDFSAGDHEQYF. The chain is built from TRBV3-1 (or the pseudogene TRBV3-2) and TRBJ2-7; 7 bases agree with TRBD2. CDR1 is LGHDT and CDR2 is YNNKEL in the germline V gene (reference sequence). V was clipped by 0 bases and J by 5 bases; unmatched bases: 10. This CDR3 has 16 amino acids.

The sample holds one count of this clone. V gene TRBV4-1 combines with J gene TRBJ2-7, with 12 bases aligning to TRBD2. The junction had 10 bases not matched to a gene; V was cut back by 2 bases and J by 2 bases. Germline V gene lookup returns CDR1 MGHRA and CDR2 YSYEKL. The length of the CDR3 is 18 residues. The CDR3 DNA reads TGCGCCAGCAGCCAAATACTGGGACTAGCGGGTTCCGCCTACGAGCAGTACTTC. Amino acid sequence: CASSQILGLAGSAYEQYF.

The DNA of the CDR3 is TGTGCCAGCAGCTTGGCAGCCGGACAGGGACTAACAGATACGCAGTATTTT. Residues: CASSLAAGQGLTDTQYF. The chain joins TRBV5-6 to TRBJ2-3, with D perhaps TRBD1 (8 bases). The germline V and J ends were trimmed by 0 bases and 3 bases, with 17 bases remaining between them. This CDR3 spans 17 amino acids. Germline values: CDR1 SGHDT, CDR2 YYEEEE.

The V gene is TRBV7-9, the J gene TRBJ1-4; D is unresolved. The V and J ends lost 1 base and 8 bases respectively, with 8 bases between them. CDR3 length: 13 amino acids. Per the germline V gene, CDR1 is SEHNR and CDR2 is FQNEAQ (reference sequence). Here the CDR3 reads CASSLVGGEKLFF. CDR3 in DNA: TGTGCCAGCAGCTTAGTCGGAGGAGAAAAACTGTTTTTT.

This sequence joins TRBV7-2 and TRBJ1-1; TRBD1 matches 7 bases. Germline V gene sequence: CDR1 SGHTA, CDR2 FQGNSA. The J segment lost 0 bases and the V segment lost 6 bases, leaving 4 bases of the junction unmatched. This CDR3 region has 14 residues. The CDR3 sequence is CASRRGTVNTEAFF. The CDR3, as DNA: TGTGCCAGCAGACGCGGGACAGTGAACACTGAAGCTTTCTTT.

The J gene is TRBJ1-3, the V gene TRBV21-1; TRBD1 is taken as the D call from the table, unchecked against the DNA. TRBV21-1 is a known pseudogene. This CDR3 comprises 15 residues. CDR3 DNA sequence: TGTGCCAGCAGCAAAAGGGGGTTGTCTGGAAACACCATATATTTT. This codes for CASSKRGLSGNTIYF.

The chain joins TRBV7-9 to TRBJ1-5; perhaps TRBD1 as D (5 bases). V lost 1 base and J lost 5, with 6 bases in between. Per the germline V gene, CDR1 is SEHNR and CDR2 is FQNEAQ (reference sequence). CDR3 length: 13 residues. CDR3 amino acids: CASSLGQHQPQHF. The CDR3 DNA is TGTGCCAGCAGCTTAGGACAGCATCAGCCCCAGCATTTT.

Here the CDR3 reads CASTGQKRPTDTQYF. CDR3 nucleotide sequence: TGTGCCAGCACGGGACAAAAGCGGCCCACAGATACGCAGTATTTT. The chain couples TRBV6-6 to TRBJ2-3, with a weak D call TRBD1 (6 bases). CDR1 and CDR2 from the germline V gene are MNHNY and SVGAGI (reference sequence). V was pared by 7 bases and J by 2 bases, with 16 bases between. The CDR3 consists of 15 residues.

V usage is TRBV11-1 and J usage is TRBJ2-5; D remains unclear. V lost 6 bases and J 4 bases, leaving 18 bases between the germline ends. The CDR3 loop spans 15 amino acids. Germline CDR1 SGHAT, CDR2 FQDESV (reference sequence). CDR3: CASSPQNPSSETQYF. CDR3 sequence (DNA): TGTGCCAGCAGTCCTCAGAACCCCTCCTCAGAGACCCAGTACTTC.

The chain carries TRBV6-5 and TRBJ2-2; 11 bases are a match to TRBD2. CDR1 is MNHEY and CDR2 is SVGAGI in the germline V gene. CDR3 size: 15 residues. The V gene end was trimmed by 4 bases and the J gene end by 3 bases; junction bases not matched to a gene: 1. CDR3 sequence reads: CASSLAGGHTGELFF. DNA of the CDR3: TGTGCCAGCAGTTTAGCGGGAGGGCACACCGGGGAGCTGTTTTTT.

The chain recombines TRBV24-1 with TRBJ1-2, with D perhaps matching TRBD1 (6 bases). The CDR3 is 13 residues long. Looked up from germline, CDR1 is KGHDR and CDR2 is SFDVKD. The V end lost 5 bases, the J end lost 5 bases, and 11 bases lay between the germline ends. This CDR3 reads CATSVAQGYGYTF. CDR3 DNA: TGTGCCACCAGTGTCGCACAGGGTTATGGCTACACCTTC.

V usage is TRBV6-5 and J usage is TRBJ1-2, with 8 bases aligning to TRBD1. CDR3 length: 13 amino acids. Germline V gene sequence: CDR1 MNHEY, CDR2 SVGAGI. J gave up 7 bases and V 4 bases, and 5 bases lay outside the gene matches. The CDR3 protein is CASSSTGERGYTF. In DNA form, the CDR3 reads TGTGCCAGCAGTTCGACAGGGGAACGTGGCTACACCTTC.

The genes are TRBV10-3 and TRBJ2-1; possible D gene TRBD1, 6 bases. This CDR3 is built from 15 residues. Germline V gene lookup returns CDR1 ENHRY and CDR2 SYGVKD. V was cut by 4 bases and J by 1 base, with 11 bases left in between. This chain's CDR3 is CAISGEGGSYNEQFF. CDR3 bases: TGTGCCATCAGTGGGGAAGGGGGTTCCTACAATGAGCAGTTCTTC.

The J gene is TRBJ2-3, the V gene TRBV7-2; D perhaps matches TRBD2 (6 bases). There are 15 residues in the CDR3. Germline-derived CDR1 and CDR2 are SGHTA and FQGNSA. Trimming stripped 6 bases from V and 1 base from J, with 14 bases between. As DNA, the CDR3 is TGTGCCAGCAGACAGGACTATCTCCGCACAGATACGCAGTATTTT. This translates into CASRQDYLRTDTQYF.

This chain joins TRBV29-1 and TRBJ2-1; TRBD1 aligns across 11 bases. Germline loops: CDR1 SQVTM, CDR2 ANQGSEA. There are 14 residues in the CDR3. Trimming at V came to 6 bases and at J to 3 bases, leaving 4 bases not matched to a gene. The CDR3 is CSVFGTGGYNEQFF. CDR3 nucleotides: TGCAGCGTCTTCGGGACAGGGGGCTACAATGAGCAGTTCTTC.

This chain links TRBV19 with TRBJ2-7, with 7 bases lining up with TRBD1. This CDR3 comprises 14 residues. The V and J ends lost 4 bases and 5 bases, in that order; junction bases with no gene match: 8. Germline V gives CDR1 LNHDA, CDR2 SQIVND (reference sequence). In nucleotides, the CDR3 is TGTGCCAGTAGTAGGGCAGGGACAGATGACGAGCAGTACTTC. Protein sequence: CASSRAGTDDEQYF. Using reference TRBV19 and TRBJ2-7 for the parts outside the CDR3, the full variable domain is DGGITQSPKYLFRKEGQNVTLSCEQNLNHDAMYWYRQDPGQGLRLIYYSQIVNDFQKGDIAEGYSVSREKKESFPLTVTSAQKNPTAFYLCASSRAGTDDEQYFGPGTRLTVT.

The V and J genes are TRBV29-1 and TRBJ1-2; the D is unclear. The germline V gene has CDR1 SQVTM and CDR2 ANQGSEA. The CDR3 is 12 amino acids. The V end lost 4 bases, the J end lost 1 base, and 7 bases lay between the germline ends. CDR3 in DNA: TGCAGCGTTGTGGCGGGTAACTATGGCTACACCTTC. It is translated as CSVVAGNYGYTF.

The chain employs TRBV25-1 and TRBJ2-1; 11 nucleotides line up with TRBD2. Germline V gene data show CDR1 as MGHDK and CDR2 as SYGVNS. Losses at the gene ends were 4 bases for V and 6 bases for J; bases not matched to a gene: 5. The CDR3 totals 15 residues. The CDR3, as DNA: TGTGCCAGCAGTGGCGGGACTAGCGGTAGCAATGAGCAGTTCTTC. The encoded protein is CASSGGTSGSNEQFF. Supplemented by reference TRBV25-1 and TRBJ2-1, the full variable domain reads EADIYQTPRYLVIGTGKKITLECSQTMGHDKMYWYQQDPGMELHLIHYSYGVNSTEKGDLSSESTVSRIRTEHFPLTLESARPSHTSQYLCASSGGTSGSNEQFFGPGTRLTVL.

The chain employs TRBV5-1 and TRBJ2-1; TRBD2 matches at 11 bases. V lost 4 bases, J lost 2 bases, and 5 bases stayed unmatched. This CDR3 is built from 16 residues. The V gene's germline CDR1 is SGHRS and CDR2 YFSETQ. The CDR3 DNA is TGCGCCAGCAGCCCTACACTAGCGGGAGCCTACAATGAGCAGTTCTTC. Encoded protein: CASSPTLAGAYNEQFF.

The gene calls are TRBV15 and TRBJ2-7, with 9 bases fitting TRBD1. J was trimmed by 3 bases and V by 1 base; bases with no gene match: 4. The V gene's germline CDR1 is LNHNV and CDR2 YYDKDF (reference sequence). CDR3 length: 15 residues. The CDR3 DNA follows: TGTGCCACCAGCAGAGTTACAGGGGGCGGCTACGAGCAGTACTTC. This codes for CATSRVTGGGYEQYF.

The chain uses TRBV9 and TRBJ2-1, with D possibly matching TRBD2 (6 bases). This CDR3 is 13 amino acids long. V was clipped by 0 bases and J by 7 bases, with 8 bases between them. In germline, CDR1 is SGDLS, CDR2 YYNGEE. For the CDR3, the DNA is TGTGCCAGCAGCGTAGGACGGGGGAATGAGCAGTTCTTC. This sequence encodes CASSVGRGNEQFF. The variable domain in full, with the rest retrieved from reference TRBV9 and TRBJ2-1, is DSGVTQTPKHLITATGQRVTLRCSPRSGDLSVYWYQQSLDQGLQFLIQYYNGEERAKGNILERFSAQQFPDLHSELNLSSLELGDSALYFCASSVGRGNEQFFGPGTRLTVL.

The chain combines TRBV19 with TRBJ2-7; D perhaps matches TRBD2 (6 bases). From germline, CDR1 is LNHDA and CDR2 SQIVND (reference sequence). The V end was cut by 6 bases, the J end by 4 bases, with 19 bases between. The CDR3 has 15 residues. CDR3 residues: CASRPEGRIIYEQYF. The CDR3 nucleotides read TGTGCCAGTAGACCGGAGGGCCGGATTATATACGAGCAGTACTTC.

The gene calls are TRBV7-6 and TRBJ2-5; TRBD2 aligns across 7 bases. Germline V gene data show CDR1 as SGHVS and CDR2 as FNYEAQ. The CDR3 has 15 amino acids. Unmatched junction bases numbered 11, after V lost 5 bases and J lost 5 bases. The chain's CDR3 is CASSPRVGEGETQYF. The CDR3 coding sequence is TGTGCCAGCAGCCCCCGTGTGGGGGAGGGGGAGACCCAGTACTTC.

The chain links TRBV5-4 to TRBJ2-3, with TRBD2 as a possible D gene (5 bases). The CDR3 loop spans 18 amino acids. Germline CDR1 and CDR2: SGHNT and YYREEE (reference sequence). Trimming pared 3 bases from V and 0 bases from J, leaving 20 bases between. Here the CDR3 reads CASSWRLERITSTDTQYF. The CDR3 bases are TGTGCCAGCAGCTGGCGCCTGGAGCGGATTACTAGCACAGATACGCAGTATTTT.

The chain couples TRBV11-3 to TRBJ2-2, with D possibly TRBD2 on 5 matching bases. The V end was cut by 7 bases, the J end by 8 bases, with 17 bases between. This CDR3 is built from 14 residues. The germline V gene has CDR1 SGHNT and CDR2 YENEEA. The CDR3 DNA reads as TGTGCCAGCATACTCGCGGGTGTGTCGGGGGAGCTGTTTTTT. This codes for CASILAGVSGELFF.